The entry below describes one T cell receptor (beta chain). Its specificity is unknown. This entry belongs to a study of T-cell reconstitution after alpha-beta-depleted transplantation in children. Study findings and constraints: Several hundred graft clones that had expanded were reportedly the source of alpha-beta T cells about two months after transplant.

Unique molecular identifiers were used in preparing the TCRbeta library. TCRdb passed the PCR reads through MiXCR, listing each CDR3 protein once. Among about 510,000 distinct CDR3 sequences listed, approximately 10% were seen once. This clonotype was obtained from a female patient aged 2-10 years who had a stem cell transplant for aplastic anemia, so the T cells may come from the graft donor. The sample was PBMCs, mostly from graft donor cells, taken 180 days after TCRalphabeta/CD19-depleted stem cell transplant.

CDR3 region: CASGELAGGRTVGEQFF. In DNA, the CDR3 is TGTGCCAGCGGGGAACTAGCGGGAGGGAGGACGGTGGGTGAGCAGTTCTTC. The chain recombines TRBV12-3 or TRBV12-4 with TRBJ2-1; 13 bases match TRBD2. The V segment lost 8 bases and the J segment 9 bases; nucleotides outside the gene matches: 16. The CDR3 is 17 amino acids.